Following are 27 T cell receptor beta chains from one sample sequenced in a study of radiotherapy plus CTLA-4 blockade in lung cancer. The table came from immunoSEQ multiplex PCR; TCRdb's copy has only in-frame clones and leaves some out. The profile shows about 87,000 clones, approximately 86% of them singletons. The sequences come from peripheral blood, collected from a patient treated with radiotherapy plus ipilimumab. These receptors came from a human donor with non-small cell lung cancer that progressed on radiotherapy plus ipilimumab.

The CDR3 region is CASSQESSTNYGYTF. The CDR3 DNA follows: TGCGCCAGCAGCCAAGAATCCAGTACCAACTATGGCTACACCTTC. The V call is TRBV4-1, the J call TRBJ1-2, with unresolved D. Per germline, CDR1 MGHRA and CDR2 YSYEKL. V shed 0 bases and J shed 2 bases, with 10 bases lying between them. The CDR3 loop spans 15 amino acids.

This chain links TRBV6-5 with TRBJ2-5; D call uncertain. Trimming stripped 0 bases from V and 2 bases from J, with 7 bases between. This CDR3 has 14 amino acids. Germline V gene data show CDR1 as MNHEY and CDR2 as SVGAGI. CDR3 region: CASSYSHFQETQYF. CDR3 coding DNA: TGTGCCAGCAGTTACTCGCATTTTCAAGAGACCCAGTACTTC.

CDR3 amino acids: CASSLQLTLSANEKLFF. CDR3 nucleotides: TGTGCCAGCAGTCTTCAATTGACCCTATCGGCTAATGAAAAACTGTTTTTT. This chain links TRBV2 with TRBJ1-4; D remains ambiguous. Germline CDR1 reads SNHLY; CDR2 reads FYNNEI. The CDR3 extends over 17 amino acids. The V end was cut by 5 bases, the J end by 3 bases, with 19 bases between. The variable domain in full, completed from reference TRBV2 and TRBJ1-4, reads EPEVTQTPSHQVTQMGQEVILRCVPISNHLYFYWYRQILGQKVEFLVSFYNNEISEKSEIFDDQFSVERPDGSNFTLKIRSTKLEDSAMYFCASSLQLTLSANEKLFFGSGTQLSVL.

V and J are TRBV5-1 and TRBJ1-1; D gene uncertain. Trimming pared 7 bases from V and 0 bases from J, leaving 16 bases between. This CDR3 is 15 amino acids long. The germline V gene has CDR1 SGHRS and CDR2 YFSETQ. DNA of the CDR3: TGCGCCAGCTGTAAAACCGTCTCCATGAACACTGAAGCTTTCTTT. Its protein product is CASCKTVSMNTEAFF. Together with reference TRBV5-1 and TRBJ1-1, the CDR3 gives the full variable domain: KAGVTQTPRYLIKTRGQQVTLSCSPISGHRSVSWYQQTPGQGLQFLFEYFSETQRNKGNFPGRFSGRQFSNSRSEMNVSTLELGDSALYLCASCKTVSMNTEAFFGQGTRLTVV.

This clone was counted only a few times. The V call is TRBV13, the J call TRBJ2-6; TRBD1 aligns across 7 bases. The CDR3 has 19 amino acids. The germline V gene encodes CDR1 PRHDT and CDR2 FYEKMQ (reference sequence). The ends lost 2 bases at V and 0 bases at J; junction bases unmatched: 10. This CDR3 is CASSLRRQGRSSGANVLTF. DNA of the CDR3: TGTGCCAGCAGCTTACGTCGACAGGGTAGGTCCTCTGGGGCCAACGTCCTGACTTTC.

J is TRBJ1-2 and V is TRBV19; 7 nucleotides match TRBD1. Germline V gene sequence: CDR1 LNHDA, CDR2 SQIVND (reference sequence). V was clipped by 5 bases and J by 2 bases; unmatched bases: 8. The CDR3 has 15 residues. The CDR3 here is CASSPGTATNYGYTF. CDR3 nucleotides: TGTGCCAGTAGTCCGGGGACAGCCACAAACTATGGCTACACCTTC.

The chain joins TRBV6-1 to TRBJ2-5, with D unresolved. Trimming removed 2 bases at V and 7 bases at J, with 5 bases between. The CDR3 has 11 amino acids. CDR1 and CDR2 from the germline V gene are MNHNS and SASEGT. CDR3 in DNA: TGTGCCAGCAGTGAAATTACGACCCAGTACTTC. As protein: CASSEITTQYF.

This clone was found a few times. The chain has TRBV6-6 and TRBJ1-2; no definite D call. The CDR3 is 13 residues long. Trimming cost V 1 base and J 10 bases, with 13 bases left between them. Germline CDR1 and CDR2: MNHNY and SVGAGI (reference sequence). The CDR3 region has the DNA TGTGCCAGCAGTTACTACGGTGACACCCTCTACACCTTC. Translation gives CASSYYGDTLYTF.

This chain uses TRBV6-5 with TRBJ2-1, with D perhaps given as TRBD1 or TRBD2 (5 bases each). Trimming pared 6 bases from V and 4 bases from J, leaving 16 bases between. The CDR3 consists of 15 residues. Germline V gene sequence: CDR1 MNHEY, CDR2 SVGAGI. The CDR3 spells CASRDLGPRYNEQFF. In DNA form, the CDR3 reads TGTGCCAGCAGGGATCTGGGACCACGATACAATGAGCAGTTCTTC.

V and J are TRBV11-2 and TRBJ2-1; 9 bases agree with TRBD2. The CDR3 is 16 residues long. The V gene's germline CDR1 is SGHAT and CDR2 FQNNGV. With V trimmed by 1 base and J by 5 bases, 6 bases remained unmatched. The CDR3: CASSLASSGVNNEQFF. The CDR3 DNA reads as TGTGCCAGCAGCTTAGCGTCTAGCGGGGTAAACAATGAGCAGTTCTTC.

Points on this clone: At the DNA level, this CDR3 is encoded by other sequences in the same sample as well. The J gene is TRBJ1-1, the V gene TRBV18; 7 bases are a match to TRBD1. The CDR3 covers 11 residues. The germline V gene encodes CDR1 KGHSH and CDR2 LQKENI. The junction had 0 bases not matched to a gene; V was cut back by 3 bases and J by 8 bases. As DNA, the CDR3 is TGTGCCAGCTCACCGGACAGGGAAGCTTTCTTT. This sequence encodes CASSPDREAFF.

The chain has TRBV27 and TRBJ1-2, with D possibly TRBD1 on 5 matching bases. The CDR3 covers 15 residues. CDR1 and CDR2 (germline): MNHEY, SMNVEV (reference sequence). Trimming shortened V by 6 bases and J by 4 bases, and 18 bases separated the two germline ends. CDR3 bases: TGTGCCAGCAGCTCGGGGCAGGAGGCACTCTATGGCTACACCTTC. Residues: CASSSGQEALYGYTF.

In its sample, this clone was seen once. The chain employs TRBV7-6 and TRBJ2-1; D call uncertain. This CDR3 spans 14 amino acids. Germline V lookup: CDR1 SGHVS, CDR2 FNYEAQ. Trimming took off 1 base at V and 3 bases at J, with 7 bases between the two ends. The CDR3 bases are TGTGCCAGCAGCTTAGTTGGAATCTACAATGAGCAGTTCTTC. It specifies CASSLVGIYNEQFF.

This clone came up once. The rearrangement joins TRBV11-3 to TRBJ2-7; D possibly uses TRBD1 or TRBD2 (6 bases each). CDR1 and CDR2 from the germline V gene are SGHNT and YENEEA. Between the trimmed V and J ends, which lost 2 bases and 1 base, there was a span of 12 bases. This CDR3 comprises 15 residues. Here the CDR3 DNA reads TGTGCCAGCAGCTTATTAGAGGGGGGTTCCTACGAGCAGTACTTC. As protein: CASSLLEGGSYEQYF.

V usage is TRBV18 and J usage is TRBJ2-3; 9 bases match TRBD2. V was clipped by 0 bases and J by 6 bases; unmatched bases: 1. The CDR3 runs 14 residues. Germline values: CDR1 KGHSH, CDR2 LQKENI. The DNA of the CDR3 is TGTGCCAGCTCACCACCGACTAGCGGTGATACGCAGTATTTT. Residues: CASSPPTSGDTQYF.

The chain joins TRBV28 to TRBJ1-5, with TRBD1 matching over 9 bases. This CDR3 region has 15 residues. Trimming at V came to 6 bases and at J to 2 bases, leaving 5 bases not matched to a gene. Germline V lookup: CDR1 MDHEN, CDR2 SYDVKM. The CDR3 DNA reads as TGTGCCAGCAGATGGGACAGGGTGGGCAATCAGCCCCAGCATTTT. Its protein is CASRWDRVGNQPQHF.

This clone was counted between two and nine times. The V call is TRBV7-9, the J call TRBJ1-3; D gene unclear. Germline CDR1 is SEHNR and CDR2 is FQNEAQ (reference sequence). V was shortened by 0 bases and J by 8 bases, with 8 bases between the two germline ends. The CDR3 extends over 13 amino acids. CDR3 nucleotide sequence: TGTGCCAGCAGCTTAGCAGTTTCGGACACCATATATTTT. It is translated as CASSLAVSDTIYF.

The rearrangement joins TRBV11-1 to TRBJ2-1; 15 nucleotides line up with TRBD2. Germline CDR1 SGHAT, CDR2 FQDESV (reference sequence). CDR3 size: 15 residues. With V trimmed by 5 bases and J by 6 bases, 2 bases remained unmatched. The CDR3 DNA sequence: TGTGCCAGCAGCCCGGGACTAGCGGGAGGCAATGAGCAGTTCTTC. This encodes CASSPGLAGGNEQFF. The full variable domain, in which reference TRBV11-1 and TRBJ2-1 provide the parts outside the CDR3, is EAEVAQSPRYKITEKSQAVAFWCDPISGHATLYWYRQILGQGPELLVQFQDESVVDDSQLPKDRFSAERLKGVDSTLKIQPAELGDSAMYLCASSPGLAGGNEQFFGPGTRLTVL.

The chain carries TRBV29-1 and TRBJ1-2; D gene uncertain. Trimming shortened V by 3 bases and J by 5 bases, and 10 bases separated the two germline ends. Germline V gene lookup returns CDR1 SQVTM and CDR2 ANQGSEA. This CDR3 is built from 12 residues. The CDR3 sequence is CSVDSPGYGYTF. The CDR3 DNA sequence: TGCAGCGTTGACAGCCCCGGGTATGGCTACACCTTC.

This chain joins TRBV9 and TRBJ2-7; 7 bases map to TRBD1. V dropped 6 bases and J dropped 5; count of bases not matched to a gene: 17. This CDR3 region has 16 residues. The germline CDR1 and CDR2 sequences are SGDLS and YYNGEE. This chain's CDR3 is CASKHPRQGVLDEQYF. CDR3 DNA: TGTGCCAGCAAGCACCCGAGACAGGGCGTTTTGGACGAGCAGTACTTC.

The CDR3 sequence: CASSLAASGSYEQYF. The DNA of the CDR3 is TGTGCCAGCAGCTTAGCGGCTAGCGGGAGTTACGAGCAGTACTTC. V usage is TRBV7-6 and J usage is TRBJ2-7; 10 nucleotides align to TRBD2. The CDR3 is 15 residues long. J gave up 4 bases and V 0 bases, and 3 bases lay outside the gene matches. CDR1 SGHVS and CDR2 FNYEAQ come from the germline V gene.

The chain recombines TRBV5-1 with TRBJ2-5; a weak D match, TRBD1 (7 bases). This CDR3 is built from 16 residues. The germline V gene encodes CDR1 SGHRS and CDR2 YFSETQ. V was cut by 0 bases and J by 0 bases, with 12 bases left in between. The CDR3 nucleotides read TGCGCCAGCAGCTTGGGGGCAGGGGGGTACCAAGAGACCCAGTACTTC. Amino acid sequence: CASSLGAGGYQETQYF.

This sequence joins TRBV9 and TRBJ2-1, with D maybe TRBD2 (6 bases). The germline CDR1 and CDR2 sequences are SGDLS and YYNGEE. This CDR3 region has 15 residues. The V gene lost 0 bases and the J gene lost 4 bases, with 11 bases spanning the gap. This chain's CDR3 is CASSVGQAGYNEQFF. CDR3 nucleotides: TGTGCCAGCAGCGTAGGCCAAGCGGGTTACAATGAGCAGTTCTTC. The whole variable domain, filled in from reference TRBV9 and TRBJ2-1, reads DSGVTQTPKHLITATGQRVTLRCSPRSGDLSVYWYQQSLDQGLQFLIQYYNGEERAKGNILERFSAQQFPDLHSELNLSSLELGDSALYFCASSVGQAGYNEQFFGPGTRLTVL.

This chain connects TRBV6-5 to TRBJ1-3; 8 nucleotides align to TRBD1. Germline CDR1 is MNHEY and CDR2 is SVGAGI. Losses at the gene ends were 6 bases for V and 4 bases for J; bases not matched to a gene: 5. The CDR3 spans 14 residues. CDR3 amino acids: CASSPGTGGNTIYF. CDR3 DNA sequence: TGTGCCAGCAGCCCGGGGACAGGCGGAAACACCATATATTTT.

V usage is TRBV27 and J usage is TRBJ2-1; unclear D gene. V was clipped by 2 bases and J by 8 bases, with 16 bases between them. This CDR3 comprises 15 residues. CDR1 is MNHEY, CDR2 SMNVEV, per germline (reference sequence). Here the CDR3 reads CASSLQPPLVDEQFF. DNA for the CDR3: TGTGCCAGCAGTTTACAACCGCCTTTGGTCGATGAGCAGTTCTTC.

V and J are TRBV4-1 and TRBJ1-4; 10 nucleotides agree with TRBD1. The V gene's germline CDR1 is MGHRA and CDR2 YSYEKL. V was clipped by 4 bases and J by 3 bases; unmatched bases: 14. This CDR3 is built from 19 residues. CDR3 sequence reads: CASSPFALTGGSSNEKLFF. The CDR3 nucleotides read TGCGCCAGCAGCCCGTTCGCCCTGACAGGGGGCTCCTCTAATGAAAAACTGTTTTTT.

CDR3 region: CASSPDRWNEKLFF. The CDR3 region has the DNA TGTGCCAGCAGCCCGGACAGGTGGAATGAAAAACTGTTTTTT. The chain carries TRBV5-4 and TRBJ1-4; 7 nucleotides match TRBD1. Germline CDR1 is SGHNT and CDR2 is YYREEE (reference sequence). The trim removed 4 bases at V and 5 bases at J, leaving 5 bases unmatched. The CDR3 runs to 14 residues.